This T cell receptor beta chain was retrieved from a study of T cells in Graves' hyperthyroidism and ophthalmopathy (dated by TCRdb to about 2019). A note on the overall study: Peripheral blood samples were taken at the time of initial diagnosis, prior to any treatment. A discovery cohort of about 100 patients, roughly 45 with Graves' ophthalmopathy and about 58 with stable Graves' hyperthyroidism, was used to find distinguishing TCR V-J signatures. Prospective prediction of ophthalmopathy was tested in an independent validation cohort of 18 to 20 hyperthyroidism patients and approximately 17 patients who later progressed to ophthalmopathy. The 90 or so discovery patients were randomly split 7:3 into training and test sets. The study also compared thyroid tissue and blood T-cell repertoires from a handful of Graves' hyperthyroidism patients. After sampling, hyperthyroidism patients received methimazole starting at 30 mg daily, and ophthalmopathy patients received high-dose intravenous methylprednisolone. The paper describes TCR Vbeta CDR3 sequencing of about 140 peripheral blood samples, made up of roughly 40 ophthalmopathy patients, over 70 hyperthyroidism patients and 17 progressor patients. Study-wide conclusions, independent of this receptor: No statistical method was used to fix the sample size in advance, and group allocation was not hidden from the investigators. In validation, the model predicted progression to ophthalmopathy a median of roughly 6.5 months before onset, with over 55% sensitivity and nearly 75% specificity. Ophthalmopathy was separated from stable hyperthyroidism by a 13 V-J signature model, with over 85% sensitivity and around 81% specificity obtained in cross-validation and 80%/75% obtained in testing. Most expanded thyroid clonotypes (frequency above 0.001) were also found in blood, which suggests that blood repertoires may mirror thyroid immune responses.

In the ophthalmopathy patients, disease was moderately to severely active, with a Clinical Activity Score of 3 or more, a NOSPECS grade of 4 or more, and a duration of less than 3 months. The study excluded patients with uncontrolled infections, other autoimmune diseases, pregnancy or lactation. Clinical symptoms, serum thyroxine and TRAb, thyroid ultrasound, and orbital computed tomography formed the basis for the diagnoses. PBMCs were isolated from 7.5 to 10 ml of fresh peripheral blood by Ficoll-Paque density gradient centrifugation. Total RNA was extracted with Trizol reagent, and quality was checked on an Agilent 2100 Bioanalyzer. This clonotype has at least ten counts. Its binding antigen is unknown. Per-base quality was not reported, and no clone a single base away is much larger than it. Amplification of TCR beta CDR3 regions was carried out from RNA transcripts. A first-round RT-PCR of the TCR CDR3 used the HTBI primer set with the Qiagen OneStep RT-PCR kit. Libraries were constructed in a second round of multiplex PCR, after which size selection and purification were carried out. Sequencing of the libraries was done on an Illumina HiSeq2000 using paired-end 100 bp reads. The paper's data handling went like this. SOAPnuke was used to process the raw data, throwing out any read that contained adapters or uncalled bases, had a mean Phred below 15, or lacked an exact constant-primer or identifier match. High-quality paired reads were merged with COPE v1.2.5, and unique nucleotide sequences were defined as clonotypes. MiTCR v1.1 was used to align clonotypes to the IMGT TRBV, TRBD and TRBJ reference segments. The analysis was restricted to V-J combinations with a frequency above 0.0001, which together covered around 99% of the repertoires. A TCS score was defined as the ratio of F50 (clonal expansion) to E x V (chaos), with BLOSUM62-based TCRdist applied between CDR3 peptides within each V-J. Welch's t-statistics and random forest reduced around 510 V-J features to roughly 13, which were used in a naive Bayes classifier (R e1071). Using fastp at Q25 and MiXCR, TCRdb reprocessed the public reads and kept productive beta chains. Rows are combined by CDR3 protein, so each entry shows the most common genes and DNA. The V and J calls here are based on TCRdb, not the publication. This sample gives hundreds of thousands of distinct CDR3 sequences in total; roughly 22% of them show up just once. The ten largest clones add up to 64% of the sample.

For CDR1 and CDR2, the germline V gene (reference sequence) lists DFQATT and SNEGSKA. Inclusive of the bounding cysteine and phenylalanine, the CDR3 is 13 residues long. Only the CDR3 DNA stays, 39 bases, in frame from base 1. V is trimmed back by 4 bases and J by 4 bases, and the junction contains 4 bases that no gene match accounts for. The receptor was isolated from a man younger than 40 with Graves' ophthalmopathy. The specimen sequenced was blood. Rearrangement joined TRBV20-1 to TRBJ2-7; TRBD2 lines up with 10 middle nucleotides. The CDR3 is CSAKREGRYEQYF. DNA sequence: TGCAGTGCTAAGCGGGAGGGGAGGTACGAGCAGTACTTC.